The 27 T cell receptor beta chains presented below share a single source sample, sequenced in a study of cytomegalovirus exposure and HLA in healthy donors. Researchers ran the PCR with 60 Vbeta and 13 Jbeta primers. Only in-frame clones appear in the TCRdb table, and some are missing; sequencing was by immunoSEQ multiplex PCR. Recorded for this sample: around 50,000 clones. Material: PBMCs. The receptor source for this set is a female donor in good health and CMV-seronegative.

The CDR3 protein is CASSLAPSGGGDTQYF. DNA for the CDR3: TGCGCCAGCAGCTTGGCCCCTAGCGGGGGTGGAGATACGCAGTATTTT. This rearrangement joins TRBV5-1 to TRBJ2-3; 10 bases are a match to TRBD2. CDR3 length: 16 residues. Germline CDR1 is SGHRS and CDR2 is YFSETQ. Trimming cost V 0 bases and J 5 bases; bases outside gene matches: 6.

The genes are TRBV6-6 and TRBJ1-3, with D possibly matching TRBD1 (5 bases). Germline lookup yields CDR1 MNHNY and CDR2 SVGAGI (reference sequence). CDR3 size: 15 residues. Between the trimmed V and J ends, which lost 5 bases and 0 bases, there was a span of 11 bases. Written as DNA, the CDR3 is TGTGCCAGCAGTGTCACAGGAGACTCTGGAAACACCATATATTTT. This translates into CASSVTGDSGNTIYF.

The chain carries TRBV6-5 and TRBJ1-2; a weak D match, TRBD1 (6 bases). CDR3 size: 11 residues. Trimming cost V 5 bases and J 6 bases, with 7 bases left between them. Germline assignment: CDR1 MNHEY and CDR2 SVGAGI. The CDR3 nucleotides read TGTGCCAGCAGTAACAGGGATGGCTACACCTTC. Its protein is CASSNRDGYTF.

V usage is TRBV6-5 and J usage is TRBJ2-7, with 12 bases identical to TRBD2. CDR1 MNHEY and CDR2 SVGAGI come from the germline V gene. This CDR3 contains 15 residues. V was clipped by 5 bases and J by 2 bases; unmatched bases: 4. In nucleotides, the CDR3 is TGTGCCAGCAGTCCCGGACTAGCGGGGACCTACGAGCAGTACTTC. This encodes CASSPGLAGTYEQYF.

The CDR3 coding sequence is TGTGCCAGCAGTGAAGTCGGGGGGGTCACCTACAATGAGCAGTTCTTC. It yields the protein CASSEVGGVTYNEQFF. The V call is TRBV25-1, the J call TRBJ2-1; 8 nucleotides line up with TRBD2. The CDR3 runs to 16 residues. Germline-derived CDR1 and CDR2 are MGHDK and SYGVNS. J was trimmed by 2 bases and V by 2 bases; bases with no gene match: 5.

This sequence joins TRBV4-3 and TRBJ2-7, with 9 bases aligning to TRBD1. The CDR3 covers 13 residues. Germline loops: CDR1 LGHNA, CDR2 YSLEER. Trimming cost V 8 bases and J 0 bases; bases outside gene matches: 2. The CDR3 spells CASRDRDSYEQYF. The DNA of the CDR3 is TGCGCCAGCCGGGACAGGGACTCCTACGAGCAGTACTTC.

This sequence joins TRBV7-2 and TRBJ1-1; D is unclear. The CDR3 extends over 15 amino acids. V lost 0 bases to trimming and J lost 0 bases, with 8 bases between them. Germline V gene sequence: CDR1 SGHTA, CDR2 FQGNSA. The CDR3 region is CASSLAGIMNTEAFF. As DNA, the CDR3 is TGTGCCAGCAGCTTAGCCGGGATCATGAACACTGAAGCTTTCTTT.

The V gene is TRBV7-8, the J gene TRBJ1-2; D not resolved. Trimming stripped 1 base from V and 2 bases from J, with 8 bases between. Germline values: CDR1 SGHVS, CDR2 FQNEAQ. The CDR3 has 14 amino acids. CDR3 region: CASSLVGGNYGYTF. CDR3 nucleotide sequence: TGTGCCAGCAGCTTAGTAGGCGGAAACTATGGCTACACCTTC.

The chain employs TRBV7-9 and TRBJ2-7; 9 bases agree with TRBD1. The ends lost 3 bases at V and 7 bases at J; junction bases unmatched: 7. The CDR3 has 14 residues. Germline V CDR1 and CDR2: SEHNR, FQNEAQ (reference sequence). The CDR3 nucleotides are TGTGCCAGCAGCTTGCTACAGGGGGCTCTGGAGCAGTACTTC. Translation: CASSLLQGALEQYF.

The chain recombines TRBV7-9 with TRBJ1-1; D call uncertain. Trimming took 2 bases from V and 6 from J, leaving 13 bases between them. The CDR3 runs 14 residues. The germline gives CDR1 SEHNR, CDR2 FQNEAQ (reference sequence). CDR3 residues: CASSLTHMGSEAFF. The DNA of the CDR3 is TGTGCCAGCAGCTTAACCCACATGGGCTCTGAAGCTTTCTTT. Using reference TRBV7-9 and TRBJ1-1 for the parts outside the CDR3, the full variable domain is DTGVSQNPRHKITKRGQNVTFRCDPISEHNRLYWYRQTLGQGPEFLTYFQNEAQLEKSRLLSDRFSAERPKGSFSTLEIQRTEQGDSAMYLCASSLTHMGSEAFFGQGTRLTVV.

CDR3 coding DNA: TGTGCCAGCAGCCAAGTCCATTCCCACTACGAGCAGTACTTC. Translated, it gives CASSQVHSHYEQYF. The rearrangement uses TRBV14 and TRBJ2-7; D unresolved. In germline, CDR1 is SGHDN, CDR2 FVKESK. The CDR3 has 14 residues. V lost 1 base to trimming and J lost 3 bases, with 10 bases between them.

The rearrangement joins TRBV30 to TRBJ2-3; D may be TRBD1 (6 bases). This CDR3 spans 16 amino acids. Trimming cost V 2 bases and J 1 base, with 16 bases left between them. Germline lookup yields CDR1 GTSNPN and CDR2 SVGIG (reference sequence). DNA for the CDR3: TGTGCCTGGAGTCCGACTGGGGGCCCCGGCACAGATACGCAGTATTTT. This translates into CAWSPTGGPGTDTQYF.

V is TRBV11-3 and J is TRBJ1-2, with TRBD1 matching 8 bases. J gave up 5 bases and V 0 bases, and 8 bases lay outside the gene matches. The CDR3 contains 16 residues. Germline lookup yields CDR1 SGHNT and CDR2 YENEEA. CDR3 DNA sequence: TGTGCCAGCAGCTTAGATCCGACAGGGGCTACTTATGGCTACACCTTC. Residues: CASSLDPTGATYGYTF.

Worth noting for this clone: The sample holds other DNA sequences that translate to the same CDR3. In DNA, the CDR3 is TGCAGCGTTGGCAGCGGGTACGGCTACACCTTC. It codes for CSVGSGYGYTF. V gene TRBV29-1 combines with J gene TRBJ1-2; D gene uncertain. V was clipped by 4 bases and J by 8 bases, with 11 bases between them. CDR1 is SQVTM and CDR2 is ANQGSEA in the germline V gene. This CDR3 comprises 11 residues.

The chain is built from TRBV2 and TRBJ2-2; no clear D. The CDR3 contains 16 residues. In germline, CDR1 is SNHLY, CDR2 FYNNEI. V was pared by 2 bases and J by 6 bases, with 16 bases between. This CDR3 is CASSESTGSLAGELFF. The CDR3 DNA is TGTGCCAGCAGTGAAAGTACCGGGTCCTTAGCCGGGGAGCTGTTTTTT.

This chain links TRBV6-1 with TRBJ2-7, with 10 nucleotides matching TRBD1. Unmatched junction bases numbered 5, after V lost 4 bases and J lost 5 bases. The germline gives CDR1 MNHNS, CDR2 SASEGT. The CDR3 sequence is 14 residues long. In DNA, the CDR3 is TGTGCCAGCAGTGGCGGACAGGGGGGCAACGAGCAGTACTTC. It translates to CASSGGQGGNEQYF.

The CDR3 bases are TGTGCCAGCAGTAGCGGGGGGGCGGCGGCCTACGAGCAGTACTTC. Translating it yields CASSSGGAAAYEQYF. V and J are TRBV6-6 and TRBJ2-7; TRBD2 aligns across 10 bases. The ends lost 5 bases at V and 2 bases at J; junction bases unmatched: 6. This CDR3 is built from 15 residues. Germline V gives CDR1 MNHNY, CDR2 SVGAGI (reference sequence).

The chain joins TRBV5-4 to TRBJ1-4; 7 bases are shared with TRBD1. The CDR3 is 15 amino acids. The V segment lost 1 base and the J segment 4 bases; nucleotides outside the gene matches: 4. Germline CDR1 is SGHNT and CDR2 is YYREEE (reference sequence). CDR3 protein: CASSLKDRFNEKLFF. In DNA, the CDR3 is TGTGCCAGCAGCTTGAAGGACAGGTTTAATGAAAAACTGTTTTTT.

The rearrangement joins TRBV4-1 to TRBJ1-2; D is uncertain. The CDR3 is 15 amino acids. Germline V gene data show CDR1 as MGHRA and CDR2 as YSYEKL. The V gene lost 1 base and the J gene lost 2 bases, with 11 bases spanning the gap. CDR3 residues: CASSQAGGLNYGYTF. Written as DNA, the CDR3 is TGCGCCAGCAGCCAAGCCGGCGGGCTAAACTATGGCTACACCTTC.

This chain links TRBV5-1 with TRBJ2-3; 7 nucleotides line up with TRBD1. The CDR3 is 15 residues long. In germline, CDR1 is SGHRS, CDR2 YFSETQ. With V trimmed by 3 bases and J by 2 bases, 6 bases remained unmatched. The CDR3 DNA is TGCGCCAGCAGCTGGACAGGCAAAAACACAGATACGCAGTATTTT. Translated, it gives CASSWTGKNTDTQYF.

The chain joins TRBV6-5 to TRBJ1-4; weak D call: TRBD1 (6 bases). Deletions cut 6 bases from V and 0 bases from J, with 11 bases between. This CDR3 is built from 15 residues. The germline gives CDR1 MNHEY, CDR2 SVGAGI. CDR3 in amino acids: CASRPAGATNEKLFF. Written as DNA, the CDR3 is TGTGCCAGCAGGCCAGCAGGGGCAACTAATGAAAAACTGTTTTTT.

Worth noting for this clone: The junction departs from germline at one end; a sequencing error may be responsible. The genes are TRBV15 and TRBJ2-2, with D possibly matching TRBD2 (5 bases). Germline V CDR1 and CDR2: LNHNV, YYDKDF (reference sequence). The CDR3 has 11 residues. The CDR3 DNA reads TGTGCCACCAGCAGAGACGGGAAGCTGTTTTTT. Protein sequence: CATSRDGKLFF.

This chain connects TRBV7-9 to TRBJ2-7, with TRBD1 identical over 8 bases. The CDR3 contains 16 residues. The junction had 10 bases not matched to a gene; V was cut back by 4 bases and J by 2 bases. CDR1 and CDR2 (germline): SEHNR, FQNEAQ (reference sequence). The CDR3 region has the DNA TGTGCCAGCAGCTCCGCGGACAGGGAAAATGCCTACGAGCAGTACTTC. Its translation: CASSSADRENAYEQYF. Drawing the rest from reference TRBV7-9 and TRBJ2-7, the complete variable domain is DTGVSQNPRHKITKRGQNVTFRCDPISEHNRLYWYRQTLGQGPEFLTYFQNEAQLEKSRLLSDRFSAERPKGSFSTLEIQRTEQGDSAMYLCASSSADRENAYEQYFGPGTRLTVT.

The chain links TRBV18 to TRBJ2-3; 7 positions agree with TRBD2. The CDR3 sequence is 14 residues long. Germline V lookup: CDR1 KGHSH, CDR2 LQKENI. The V gene end was trimmed by 2 bases and the J gene end by 3 bases; junction bases not matched to a gene: 2. The chain's CDR3 is CASSPSLATDTQYF. The CDR3 DNA reads TGTGCCAGCTCACCATCACTAGCGACAGATACGCAGTATTTT.

This chain links TRBV6-1 with TRBJ1-5; a weak D match, TRBD1 (6 bases). CDR1 and CDR2 (germline): MNHNS, SASEGT. Trimming shortened V by 8 bases and J by 3 bases, and 8 bases separated the two germline ends. The CDR3 length is 12 residues. The CDR3 sequence is CASQGFNQPQHF. Written as DNA, the CDR3 is TGTGCCAGCCAGGGGTTCAATCAGCCCCAGCATTTT.

J is TRBJ2-3 and V is TRBV6-6, with a tentative D call TRBD2 (5 bases). V was clipped by 2 bases and J by 2 bases, with 11 bases between them. Looked up from germline, CDR1 is MNHNY and CDR2 is SVGAGI (reference sequence). The CDR3 is 15 amino acids. The CDR3 loop reads CASSYAGLFTDTQYF. The DNA of the CDR3 is TGTGCCAGCAGTTACGCGGGCTTATTCACAGATACGCAGTATTTT.

V and J are TRBV19 and TRBJ2-2; 10 bases are a match to TRBD1. This CDR3 comprises 17 residues. Trimming at V came to 3 bases and at J to 3 bases, leaving 7 bases not matched to a gene. Germline V gene data show CDR1 as LNHDA and CDR2 as SQIVND (reference sequence). CDR3 region: CASSILIGTGDTGELFF. For the CDR3, the DNA is TGTGCCAGTAGTATTTTGATCGGGACAGGGGACACCGGGGAGCTGTTTTTT.